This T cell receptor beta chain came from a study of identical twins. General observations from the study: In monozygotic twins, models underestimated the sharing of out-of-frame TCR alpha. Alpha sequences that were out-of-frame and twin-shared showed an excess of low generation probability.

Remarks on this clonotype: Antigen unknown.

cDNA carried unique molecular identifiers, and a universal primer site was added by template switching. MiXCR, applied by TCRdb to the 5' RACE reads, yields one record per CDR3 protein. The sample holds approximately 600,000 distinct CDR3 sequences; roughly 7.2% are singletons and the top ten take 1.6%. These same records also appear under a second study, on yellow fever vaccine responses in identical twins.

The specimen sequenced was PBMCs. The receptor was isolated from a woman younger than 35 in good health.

The CDR3, as DNA: TGCAGTGCCGAATCTCCCGGGACTAGCGGGAGGGGATATCCTATTGCGACCCAGTACTTC. Its translation is CSAESPGTSGRGYPIATQYF. The chain has TRBV20-1 and TRBJ2-5; 16 positions agree with TRBD2. Trimming removed 6 bases from V and 7 bases from J; junction bases left unmatched: 23. Germline V gene lookup returns CDR1 DFQATT and CDR2 SNEGSKA (reference sequence). The CDR3 consists of 20 residues.